This T cell receptor beta chain was recovered during a study of vaccination and CD4 T cells after COVID-19. Study context: Stimulation used overlapping spike peptides from SARS-CoV-2, HCoV-NL63, HCoV-OC43 and HCoV-229E.

The trim removed 7 bases at V and 7 bases at J, leaving 10 bases unmatched. Germline lookup yields CDR1 SEHNR and CDR2 FQNEAQ (reference sequence). This CDR3 is 15 amino acids long. Treatment indicated: approximately 11-day PBMC culture with coronavirus spike peptide pools or control peptides (ViraFEST assay). Remarks on this clonotype: The antigen is undetermined.

The Oncomine TCR Beta short-read assay was applied to DNA of cultured CD4+ T cells. Each CDR3 protein is one row after TCRdb ran MiXCR on the PCR reads. The profile shows about 12,000 distinct CDR3 sequences, about 29% of them singletons. The sequencing sample was made of cultured CD4+ T cells from blood. The TCR originated in a human donor with COVID-19. The chain combines TRBV7-9 with TRBJ1-1; 12 bases match TRBD1. CDR3 in amino acids: CASIRTGTGGREAFF. The CDR3 DNA sequence: TGTGCCAGCATCCGGACGGGGACAGGGGGCCGTGAAGCTTTCTTT.